These 3 T cell receptor beta chains were sequenced from one sample in a study of cytomegalovirus exposure and HLA in healthy donors. Vbeta (60) and Jbeta (13) primers were used in the PCR. Produced via immunoSEQ multiplex PCR; TCRdb's table is partial and in-frame only. Of about 110,000 clones listed, 74% are singletons. The specimen was PBMCs. All receptors come from a man under 40 in good health and CMV-seropositive.

This clone was seen a few times. This rearrangement joins TRBV2 to TRBJ1-1, with D maybe TRBD1 (5 bases). The V gene lost 8 bases and the J gene lost 7 bases, with 8 bases spanning the gap. Germline V CDR1 and CDR2: SNHLY, FYNNEI. CDR3 length: 10 residues. Here the CDR3 DNA reads TGTGCCAGCTTAGGGGTTGAAGCTTTCTTT. This translates into CASLGVEAFF.

The chain links TRBV7-2 to TRBJ2-1; 8 nucleotides agree with TRBD1. In germline, CDR1 is SGHTA, CDR2 FQGNSA. The CDR3 contains 14 residues. J was trimmed by 12 bases and V by 10 bases; bases with no gene match: 17. CDR3 residues: CATQVDRAAIGQFF. The CDR3 DNA sequence: TGTGCCACCCAGGTGGACAGGGCTGCAATAGGGCAGTTCTTC.

The rearrangement links TRBV4-1 to TRBJ2-5; D uncertain. The assigned J gene may be wrong: the sequence end matches TRBJ2-7 better. Looked up from germline, CDR1 is MGHRA and CDR2 is YSYEKL. The CDR3 is 13 amino acids. The CDR3 bases are TGCGCCAGCAGCCAAGGAGTCCGGTCCGAGCAGTACTTC. This translates into CASSQGVRSEQYF.